Reported below is one TCR beta chain. Its antigen is still unknown. From germline, CDR1 is SEHNR and CDR2 FQNEAQ (reference sequence). The CDR3 runs to 16 residues. Between the trimmed V and J ends, which lost 5 bases and 4 bases, there was a span of 18 bases. The entry originates in a study of T-cell memory formation after mild COVID-19. In the study overall: Largely, the TCR clusters proved donor specific.

MiXCR, applied by TCRdb to the 5' RACE reads, yields one record per CDR3 protein. The sample holds about 150,000 distinct CDR3 sequences; 25% are singletons and the top ten take approximately 25%. General study findings and limits: Shrinking CD4+ clones were chiefly CM and EM; CD8+ ones were chiefly EMRA. Among clones peaking at day 37 in the second wave, SARS-CoV-2 specificity remained unconfirmed.

The chain recombines TRBV7-9 with TRBJ1-5, with D maybe TRBD1 (5 bases). This TCR was recovered from an adult woman who had mild COVID-19 (a few samples of this study predate the infection). Cell type and time point are not known. Input material: PBMCs or a T cell subset sorted from them (not recorded which). The CDR3 nucleotides read TGTGCCAGCAGCCAAGGACATTCCGTGGATAATCAGCCCCAGCATTTT. It codes for CASSQGHSVDNQPQHF.